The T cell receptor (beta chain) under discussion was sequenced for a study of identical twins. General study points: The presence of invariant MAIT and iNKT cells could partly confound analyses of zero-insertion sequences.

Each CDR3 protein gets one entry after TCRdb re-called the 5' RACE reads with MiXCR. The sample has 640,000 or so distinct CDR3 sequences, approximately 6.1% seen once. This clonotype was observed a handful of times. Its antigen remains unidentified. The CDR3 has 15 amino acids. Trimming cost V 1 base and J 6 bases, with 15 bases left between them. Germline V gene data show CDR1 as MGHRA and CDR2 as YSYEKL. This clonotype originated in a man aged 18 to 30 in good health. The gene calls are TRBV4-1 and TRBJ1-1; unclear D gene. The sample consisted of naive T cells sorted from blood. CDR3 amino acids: CASSQGGGSKAEAFF. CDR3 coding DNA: TGCGCCAGCAGCCAAGGTGGAGGCAGCAAAGCTGAAGCTTTCTTT.